The clone carrying this T cell receptor beta chain was observed once. The antigen is undetermined. The data stem from a study of cytomegalovirus exposure and HLA in healthy donors. Overall study results and limits: TCR beta sequences reportedly predicted the HLA-A and HLA-B alleles of most subjects accurately.

V was shortened by 7 bases and J by 3 bases, with 15 bases between the two germline ends. Germline V gives CDR1 LNHDA, CDR2 SQIVND (reference sequence). The CDR3 runs 15 residues. A multiplex PCR was run with 60 Vbeta primers and 13 Jbeta primers. Clones were sequenced by immunoSEQ multiplex PCR, and TCRdb holds only the in-frame ones, with some missing. The table has approximately 67,000 clones, 75% to 90% seen once. The receptor was derived from a woman in her twenties or thirties in good health and CMV-seropositive. Material for sequencing was PBMCs. The chain has TRBV19 and TRBJ2-2, with a tentative D call TRBD2 (5 bases). The DNA for the CDR3 is TGTGCCAGTAACCGGGATCCTAAGTACACCGGGGAGCTGTTTTTT. Encoded protein: CASNRDPKYTGELFF. The entire variable domain, with the rest obtained from reference TRBV19 and TRBJ2-2, is as follows: DGGITQSPKYLFRKEGQNVTLSCEQNLNHDAMYWYRQDPGQGLRLIYYSQIVNDFQKGDIAEGYSVSREKKESFPLTVTSAQKNPTAFYLCASNRDPKYTGELFFGEGSRLTVL.